This paragraph covers one T cell receptor beta chain sequence. This clonotype was seen a few times. Its antigen is still unknown. Base qualities are missing; no much larger clone stands one base away. Receptors were amplified or captured by RT-PCR. Reads for this sample came from an Illumina HiSeq 2500. TCRdb reprocessed the public reads (quality trimming at Q25 with fastp, clone calling with MiXCR) and kept in-frame beta chains. Records with the same CDR3 protein are collapsed into one entry carrying the most frequent genes and DNA. This sample has 560,000 or so distinct CDR3 sequences in its table, and under 9% of those were observed once. 10% to 15% of the sample lies in the top ten. This record comes from a study of response to subunit inactivated influenza vaccine (dated by TCRdb to the late 2010s). About the full investigation: Deep quantitative profiling of the T cell receptor repertoire was used in the study to follow responses to a trivalent subunit inactivated influenza vaccine.

Taken from the germline V gene, the CDR1 and CDR2 loops are KGHSH and LQKENI. The germline ends are 10 bases apart after V is trimmed by 2 bases and J by 5 bases. The CDR3 goes from the cysteine to the phenylalanine over 13 residues. The only DNA kept is the CDR3, 39 bases in frame from the first base. On the study overall, not on this receptor specifically: It was suggested by the authors that each seasonal influenza vaccination may recruit only a limited number of new T cells.

Here the sequenced sample was PBMCs from blood, taken around 25 months after vaccination. The chain is made from TRBV18 and TRBJ2-7; too little of a D gene remains to name it. This clonotype was sampled from a man in his fifties or sixties who received an inactivated influenza vaccine. Donor details come from another sample of the same person, matched by shared clones. The CDR3 here reads CASSPNYYDEQYF. The bases are TGTGCCAGCTCACCAAACTACTATGACGAGCAGTACTTC.